This T cell receptor beta chain was sequenced during a study of CD8 T cells in ankylosing spondylitis. In the case of this clonotype: Antigen specificity is unknown.

Deletions cut 1 base from V and 11 bases from J, with 11 bases between. The germline V gene has CDR1 SEHNR and CDR2 FQNEAQ (reference sequence). This CDR3 region has 12 residues. Study observations and caveats: Reports say disease-linked clones showed up significantly more in matched ankylosing spondylitis synovial fluid.

TCRdb recomputed calls from the 5' RACE reads with MiXCR, one row per CDR3 protein. The sample carries just over 350,000 distinct CDR3 sequences, 20% recorded once. The sequence was collected from a male donor with ankylosing spondylitis or in good health (not recorded which). Sequencing was carried out using blood, either unsorted or a sorted T cell fraction (not recorded which). The V gene is TRBV7-9, the J gene TRBJ2-5; D is unresolved. CDR3 sequence (DNA): TGTGCCAGCAGCTTAGGGGCCCAAGGACAGTACTTC. It specifies CASSLGAQGQYF.